The present T cell receptor (beta chain) was sequenced within a study of cytomegalovirus exposure and HLA in healthy donors. General study results and limits: The authors assumed roughly uniform sequencing depth across donors for presence/absence analyses. In a later analysis, about 17,000 TCR beta sequences were associated with HLA alleles at 0.05 false discovery rate.

With respect to this clone: Its antigen is not known.

PCR used 60 Vbeta primers and 13 Jbeta primers. TCRdb's table, derived via immunoSEQ multiplex PCR, lists solely in-frame clones and lacks some. Its table lists about 160,000 clones. This clonotype originated in a woman aged 60-75 years in good health and CMV-seronegative. Source material: PBMCs.

CDR3 nucleotide sequence: TGCAGCTCAGGACAGGGTGGCACAGATACGCAGTATTTT. Translating it yields CSSGQGGTDTQYF. This rearrangement joins TRBV29-1 to TRBJ2-3; 8 bases are shared with TRBD1. This CDR3 region has 13 residues. From germline, CDR1 is SQVTM and CDR2 ANQGSEA. Losses at the gene ends were 8 bases for V and 1 base for J; bases not matched to a gene: 5.